The present TCR beta chain was sequenced within a study of tumor T cells in aggressive B-cell lymphoma. This clone was picked up one time. Libraries were prepared by immunoSEQ multiplex PCR; TCRdb keeps only in-frame clonotypes and omits some of them. The data show some 7,200 clones, around 90% seen once. V was clipped by 4 bases and J by 3 bases, with 7 bases between them. CDR3 length: 12 residues. The germline gives CDR1 SGDLS, CDR2 YYNGEE. This chain joins TRBV9 and TRBJ1-1; a weak D match, TRBD1 (6 bases). The sequence came from an adult with diffuse large B cell lymphoma. Some clones in this sample may be carry-over from other donors' samples. The sample comprised tumor tissue. Written as DNA, the CDR3 is TGTGCCAGCAGCCCAGGGGACACTGAAGCTTTCTTT. Translation gives CASSPGDTEAFF.